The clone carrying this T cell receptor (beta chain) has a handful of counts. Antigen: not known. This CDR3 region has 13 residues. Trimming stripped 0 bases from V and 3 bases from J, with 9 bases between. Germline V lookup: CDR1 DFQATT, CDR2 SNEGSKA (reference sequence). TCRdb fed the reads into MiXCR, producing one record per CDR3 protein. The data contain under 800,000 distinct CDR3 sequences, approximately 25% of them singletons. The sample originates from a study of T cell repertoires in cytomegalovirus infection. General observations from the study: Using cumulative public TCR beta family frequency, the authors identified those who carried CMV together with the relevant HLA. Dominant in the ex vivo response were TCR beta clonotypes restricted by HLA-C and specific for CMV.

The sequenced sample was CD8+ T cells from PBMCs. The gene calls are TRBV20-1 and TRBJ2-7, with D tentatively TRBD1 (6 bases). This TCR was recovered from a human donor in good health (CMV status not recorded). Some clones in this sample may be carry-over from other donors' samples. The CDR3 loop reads CSARDRQVYEQYV. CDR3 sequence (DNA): TGCAGTGCTAGAGATCGACAGGTCTACGAGCAGTACGTC.